The clone carrying this T cell receptor beta chain has a handful of counts. The CDR3 totals 13 residues. Trimming cost V 4 bases and J 3 bases, with 9 bases left between them. The germline gives CDR1 LNHDA, CDR2 SQIVND (reference sequence). This sample stems from a study of T cells in localized non-small cell lung cancer. Here immunoSEQ multiplex PCR was the method, and the copy in TCRdb shows in-frame clones only, minus some. The table includes about 7,000 clones, approximately 50% detected once. The chain combines TRBV19 with TRBJ1-1, with D maybe TRBD1 (5 bases). The source of this sequence is a female donor of 60 years or more with stage I lung adenocarcinoma. Source: lymph node tissue, taken before any cancer treatment. Here the CDR3 DNA reads TGTGCCAGTAGTACCCAGGGAGACACTGAAGCTTTCTTT. Translated, it gives CASSTQGDTEAFF.